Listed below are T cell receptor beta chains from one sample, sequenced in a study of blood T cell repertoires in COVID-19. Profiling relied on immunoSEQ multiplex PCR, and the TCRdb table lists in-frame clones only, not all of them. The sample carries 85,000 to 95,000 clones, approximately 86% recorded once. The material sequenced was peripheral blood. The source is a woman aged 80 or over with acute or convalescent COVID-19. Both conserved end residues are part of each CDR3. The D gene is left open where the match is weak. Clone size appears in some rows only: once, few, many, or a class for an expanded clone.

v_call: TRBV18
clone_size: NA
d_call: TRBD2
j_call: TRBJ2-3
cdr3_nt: TGTGCCAGCTCACCTATAGCGGGGGCCACAGATACGCAGTATTTT
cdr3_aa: CASSPIAGATDTQYF

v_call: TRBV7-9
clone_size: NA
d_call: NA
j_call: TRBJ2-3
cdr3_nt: TGTGCCAGCAGCTTCGGCGGGGGCCGCACAGATACGCAGTATTTT
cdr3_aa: CASSFGGGRTDTQYF

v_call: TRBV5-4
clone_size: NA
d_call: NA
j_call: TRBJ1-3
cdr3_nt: TGTGCCAGCAGCTTGGGGGGGCGCAGCTCTGGAAACACCATATATTTT
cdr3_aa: CASSLGGRSSGNTIYF

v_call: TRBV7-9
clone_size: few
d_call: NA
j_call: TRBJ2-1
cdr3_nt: TGTGCCAGCAGCTCCCGGGGGGCAAAAAACAATGAGCAGTTCTTC
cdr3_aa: CASSSRGAKNNEQFF

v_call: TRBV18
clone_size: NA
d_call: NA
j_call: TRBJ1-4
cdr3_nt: TGTGCCAGCTCACAAGGAGGGAGTGAAAAACTGTTTTTT
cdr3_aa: CASSQGGSEKLFF

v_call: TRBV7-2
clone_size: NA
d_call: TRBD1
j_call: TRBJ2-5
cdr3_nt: TGTGCCAGCAGCAAATCCGGGACAGGGGGTCAGGAGACCCAGTACTTC
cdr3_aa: CASSKSGTGGQETQYF

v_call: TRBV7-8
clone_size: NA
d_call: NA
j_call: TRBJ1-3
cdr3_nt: TGTGCCAGCAGCTTAGCAGGGACCCTACAACGGGGGAACACCATATATTTT
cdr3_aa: CASSLAGTLQRGNTIYF

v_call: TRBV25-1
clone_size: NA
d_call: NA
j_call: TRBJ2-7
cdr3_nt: TGTGCCAGCAGTGACGTGGACAACATCTACGAGCAGTACTTC
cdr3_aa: CASSDVDNIYEQYF

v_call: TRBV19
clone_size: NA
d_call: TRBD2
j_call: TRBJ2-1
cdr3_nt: TGTGCCAGTAGTCCAATAGCGGGGGTGAGCTACAATGAGCAGTTCTTC
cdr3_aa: CASSPIAGVSYNEQFF

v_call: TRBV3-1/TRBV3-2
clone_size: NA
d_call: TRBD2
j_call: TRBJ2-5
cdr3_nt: TGTGCCAGCAGCCGACAGGGCTTGCTAGCGGGGGTCCAAGAGACCCAGTACTTC
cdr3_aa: CASSRQGLLAGVQETQYF

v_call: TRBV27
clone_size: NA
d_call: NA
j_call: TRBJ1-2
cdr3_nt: TGTGTCCCCAGGGACTCCTTTGATGGCTACACCTTC
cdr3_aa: CVPRDSFDGYTF

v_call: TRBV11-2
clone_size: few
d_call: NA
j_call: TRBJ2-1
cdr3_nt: TGTGCCAGCAGCGGCTGGCCAGGGCATGAGCAGTTCTTC
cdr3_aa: CASSGWPGHEQFF

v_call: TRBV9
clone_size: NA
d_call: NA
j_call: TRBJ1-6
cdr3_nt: TGTGCCAGCAGCGTCAGACAACAGGGTGGGCCCCTCCACTTT
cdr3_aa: CASSVRQQGGPLHF

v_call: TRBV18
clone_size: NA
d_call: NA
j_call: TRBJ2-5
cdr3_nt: TGTGCCAGCTCACCAGTTCTACAGCAAGAGACCCAGTACTTC
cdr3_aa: CASSPVLQQETQYF

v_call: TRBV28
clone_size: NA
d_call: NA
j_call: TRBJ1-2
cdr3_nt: TGTGCCAGCAGTGCCTGGGGGGGCGAGGACTATGGCTACACCTTC
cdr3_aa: CASSAWGGEDYGYTF

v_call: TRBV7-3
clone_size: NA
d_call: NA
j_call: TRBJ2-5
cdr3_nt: TGTGCCAGCAGCTTAACCCCGGGATCGGGCGGGACCCAGTACTTC
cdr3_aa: CASSLTPGSGGTQYF

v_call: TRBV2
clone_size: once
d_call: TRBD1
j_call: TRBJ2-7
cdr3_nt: TGTGCCAGCAGAGACAGGGGATCCTACGAGCAGTACTTC
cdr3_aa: CASRDRGSYEQYF

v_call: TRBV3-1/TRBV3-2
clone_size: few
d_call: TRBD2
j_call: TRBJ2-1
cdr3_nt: TGTGCCAGCAGCCAAGATGCGGGGGGCCGCAATGAGCAGTTCTTC
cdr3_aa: CASSQDAGGRNEQFF

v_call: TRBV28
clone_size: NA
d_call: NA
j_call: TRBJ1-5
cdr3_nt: TGTGCCAGCCTACGAGATACGGGGAATCAGCCCCAGCATTTT
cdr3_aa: CASLRDTGNQPQHF

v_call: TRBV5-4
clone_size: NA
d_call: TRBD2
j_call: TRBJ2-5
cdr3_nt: TGTGCCAGCAGCCTTAGCGGGGTGCGCCGGGAGACCCAGTACTTC
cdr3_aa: CASSLSGVRRETQYF

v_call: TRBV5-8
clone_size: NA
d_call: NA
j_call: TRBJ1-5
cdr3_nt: TGTGCCAGCAGCTTTTCCTCCCGGGGGGGTCAGCCCCAGCATTTT
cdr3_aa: CASSFSSRGGQPQHF

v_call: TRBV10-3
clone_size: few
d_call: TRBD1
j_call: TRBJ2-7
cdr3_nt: TGTGCCATCAGCTCCGGGACAGGGACGGGAAGCGAGCAGTACTTC
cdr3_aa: CAISSGTGTGSEQYF

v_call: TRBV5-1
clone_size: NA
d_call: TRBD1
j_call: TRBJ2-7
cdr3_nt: TGCGCCAGCAGCAAGGACACAGGGGACCCCTACGAGCAGTACTTC
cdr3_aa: CASSKDTGDPYEQYF

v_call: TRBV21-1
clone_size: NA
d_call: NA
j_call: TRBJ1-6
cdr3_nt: TGTGCCAGCAGCCCCCACCGGGACTGGGGCCCCTCTCCCTCACCCCTCCACTTT
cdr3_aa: CASSPHRDWGPSPSPLHF

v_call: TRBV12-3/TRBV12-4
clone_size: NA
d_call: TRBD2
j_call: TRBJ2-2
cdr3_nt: TGTGCCACCGGGACTACCAACACCGGGGAGCTGTTTTTT
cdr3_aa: CATGTTNTGELFF

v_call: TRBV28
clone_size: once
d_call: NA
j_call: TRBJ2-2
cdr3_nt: TGTGCCAGCAGCTATCAAAACACCGGGGAGCTGTTTTTT
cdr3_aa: CASSYQNTGELFF

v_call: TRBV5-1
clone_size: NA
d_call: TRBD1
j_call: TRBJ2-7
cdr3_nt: TGCGCCAGCAGCTTGGGTTCGGCAGGGGGCTTCAACGAGCAGTACTTC
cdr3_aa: CASSLGSAGGFNEQYF

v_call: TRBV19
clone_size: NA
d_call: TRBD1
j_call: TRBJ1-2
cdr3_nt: TGTGCCAGTGGGGGACAGGGAGGATATGGCTACACCTTC
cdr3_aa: CASGGQGGYGYTF

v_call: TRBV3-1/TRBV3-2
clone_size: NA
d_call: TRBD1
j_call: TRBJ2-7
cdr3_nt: TGTGCCAGCAGCCAAGACCCGGGACAGGGCTACGAGCAGTACTTC
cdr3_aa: CASSQDPGQGYEQYF

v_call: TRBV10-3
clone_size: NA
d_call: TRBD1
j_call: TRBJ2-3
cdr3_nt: TGTGCCATCAGCTCCGGGACAGGCACAGATACGCAGTATTTT
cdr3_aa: CAISSGTGTDTQYF